The 9 T cell receptor beta chains reported below all come from one sample, sequenced in a study of T cells in Graves' hyperthyroidism and ophthalmopathy. The CDR3 regions of TCR beta were amplified from RNA transcripts. TCR CDR3 underwent first-round RT-PCR with the HTBI primer set. TCRdb recomputed calls from the multiplex PCR reads with MiXCR, one row per CDR3 protein. The sample records fewer than 750,000 distinct CDR3 sequences, roughly 15% being singletons. Sample: blood. These receptors all stem from a woman between 45 and 65 years old with Graves' ophthalmopathy.

A few counts support this clonotype. The chain links TRBV4-2 to TRBJ2-6, with TRBD1 as a possible D gene (6 bases). V lost 0 bases and J lost 2, with 17 bases in between. The length of the CDR3 is 19 residues. Germline CDR1 is LGHNA and CDR2 is YNFKEQ. CDR3 DNA sequence: TGTGCCAGCAGCCAAGAGGCCAGGGGTGTAGGGGCTGGGGCCAACGTCCTGACTTTC. This encodes CASSQEARGVGAGANVLTF.

Worth noting for this clonotype: A read error may be the cause here, since a much bigger clone is one base away. This chain joins TRBV5-1 and TRBJ2-5; TRBD1 matches at 12 bases. This CDR3 is built from 17 residues. Trimming cost V 4 bases and J 5 bases; bases outside gene matches: 12. CDR1 is SGHRS and CDR2 is YFSETQ in the germline V gene. CDR3 residues: CASSRFPRDRGLETQYF. CDR3 nucleotide sequence: TGCGCCAGCAGCCGATTCCCGAGGGACAGGGGGCTCGAGACCCAGTACTTC.

There are many counts of this clonotype. This rearrangement joins TRBV28 to TRBJ2-5; 8 bases align to TRBD1. Germline V gene sequence: CDR1 MDHEN, CDR2 SYDVKM. The ends lost 6 bases at V and 4 bases at J; junction bases unmatched: 7. The length of the CDR3 is 14 residues. The CDR3 DNA reads TGTGCCAGCAGCCATAACCAGGGGGCAGAGACCCAGTACTTC. Amino acid sequence: CASSHNQGAETQYF.

The genes are TRBV6-1 and TRBJ2-6; D is possibly TRBD1 (8 bases). This CDR3 has 18 residues. The ends were cut back, 6 bases at V and 0 bases at J, with 18 bases in the middle. Germline CDR1 is MNHNS and CDR2 is SASEGT. Written as DNA, the CDR3 is TGTGCCAGCAGGCGCCGGACAGGGAGGGCCTCTGGGGCCAACGTCCTGACTTTC. Translation: CASRRRTGRASGANVLTF.

About this clonotype itself: This sequence may be a read error, since a much larger clone differs from it by one base. The chain is built from TRBV7-9 and TRBJ2-7, with no clear D. V was clipped by 4 bases and J by 9 bases, with 10 bases between them. Per the germline V gene, CDR1 is SEHNR and CDR2 is FQNEAQ (reference sequence). CDR3 length: 11 amino acids. For the CDR3, the DNA is TGTGCCAGCAGCTATGGCGAAGGGCAGTACTTC. Its protein is CASSYGEGQYF.

This clonotype was counted a few times. The chain couples TRBV14 to TRBJ2-7; no firm D call. The CDR3 has 16 amino acids. V lost 4 bases and J lost 0, with 16 bases in between. Per germline, CDR1 SGHDN and CDR2 FVKESK. CDR3 in amino acids: CASSLALSLSSYEQYF. The DNA of the CDR3 is TGTGCCAGCAGCCTAGCACTATCCTTGAGCTCCTACGAGCAGTACTTC.

This clonotype was picked up many times. This chain uses TRBV7-8 with TRBJ1-1; D remains ambiguous. Per germline, CDR1 SGHVS and CDR2 FQNEAQ. The CDR3 runs to 14 residues. The germline V and J ends were trimmed by 1 base and 5 bases, with 11 bases remaining between them. The DNA of the CDR3 is TGTGCCAGCAGCTTAGAGCCGGGAGTGACTGAAGCTTTCTTT. Protein sequence: CASSLEPGVTEAFF.

The rearrangement links TRBV10-3 to TRBJ1-1, with a tentative D call TRBD1 (5 bases). The germline CDR1 and CDR2 sequences are ENHRY and SYGVKD. This CDR3 region has 14 residues. The ends were cut back, 1 base at V and 3 bases at J, with 9 bases in the middle. This CDR3 reads CAISEFRGYTEAFF. The CDR3 coding sequence is TGTGCCATCAGTGAGTTCCGGGGGTACACTGAAGCTTTCTTT.

The table lists this clonotype with many counts. V is TRBV20-1 and J is TRBJ1-6; D is uncertain. CDR1 DFQATT and CDR2 SNEGSKA come from the germline V gene (reference sequence). This CDR3 comprises 15 residues. V shed 4 bases and J shed 5 bases, with 15 bases lying between them. For the CDR3, the DNA is TGCAGTGCTACCACATCCGGGATACATAATTCACCCCTCCACTTT. This encodes CSATTSGIHNSPLHF.